A single sample is the source of the 8 T cell receptor beta chains below, sequenced in a study of regulatory T cells in long-lasting Graves disease. Investigators prepared the TCR beta libraries by applying iRepertoire HTBI primers and Arm-PCR of CDR3 regions. Each CDR3 protein is one row after TCRdb ran MiXCR on the multiplex PCR reads. Counted here are some 370,000 distinct CDR3 sequences, roughly 20% occurring once; the ten biggest clones make up 20%. Time point specified: persistent/refractory GD, antithyroid drugs over 5 years with positive TRAb. PBMC RNA served as the TCR library source. Material: peripheral blood mononuclear cells (PBMCs), obtained when the disease was refractory, from a patient treated with antithyroid drugs. All receptors derive from a female donor with Graves disease.

The V and J genes are TRBV6-1 and TRBJ1-2, with D tentatively TRBD1 (6 bases). Germline CDR1 reads MNHNS; CDR2 reads SASEGT. The CDR3 length is 17 residues. V was pared by 6 bases and J by 7 bases, with 27 bases between. CDR3 nucleotides: TGTGCCAGCAGCGCCCTCGGGGCCGGGGGGCTTACTGCTGGCTACACCTTC. This translates into CASSALGAGGLTAGYTF.

This chain uses TRBV7-9 with TRBJ2-7, with a tentative D call TRBD2 (7 bases). CDR1 is SEHNR and CDR2 is FQNEAQ in the germline V gene (reference sequence). The CDR3 totals 13 residues. V shed 8 bases and J shed 4 bases, with 15 bases lying between them. The CDR3 reads CASQGGAGYEQYF. As DNA, the CDR3 is TGTGCCAGCCAAGGGGGGGCTGGGTACGAGCAGTACTTC.

This clonotype was picked up many times. The V gene is TRBV18, the J gene TRBJ2-5; D not certain. CDR1 is KGHSH and CDR2 is LQKENI in the germline V gene. This CDR3 region has 15 residues. Trimming left V 2 bases short and J 1 base short, with 11 bases between. The CDR3 sequence is CASSPTSPTQETQYF. The DNA for the CDR3 is TGTGCCAGCTCACCAACGTCGCCGACCCAAGAGACCCAGTACTTC.

The V gene is TRBV4-2, the J gene TRBJ1-5; the match to TRBD1 covers 8 bases. The J segment lost 3 bases and the V segment lost 1 base, leaving 14 bases of the junction unmatched. The CDR3 runs 19 residues. CDR1 is LGHNA and CDR2 is YNFKEQ in the germline V gene. CDR3 DNA sequence: TGTGCCAGCAGCCAAGCCGGGACAGGCCCCCTCTCGGACAATCAGCCCCAGCATTTT. This sequence encodes CASSQAGTGPLSDNQPQHF.

There are many counts of this clonotype. The CDR3 here is CSASAEETQYF. CDR3 nucleotides: TGCAGTGCTAGCGCTGAAGAGACCCAGTACTTC. V and J are TRBV20-1 and TRBJ2-5; D is uncertain. Between the trimmed V and J ends, which lost 3 bases and 3 bases, there was a span of 5 bases. Germline CDR1 and CDR2: DFQATT and SNEGSKA (reference sequence). The CDR3 has 11 residues.

The J gene is TRBJ2-2, the V gene TRBV6-5, with unresolved D. Germline values: CDR1 MNHEY, CDR2 SVGAGI. Trimming left V 5 bases short and J 6 bases short, with 10 bases between. The CDR3 has 13 amino acids. CDR3 nucleotide sequence: TGTGCCAGCAGTACGACTCGCCCCGGGGAGCTGTTTTTT. This translates into CASSTTRPGELFF.

This rearrangement joins TRBV6-2 or TRBV6-3 to TRBJ2-1; D not certain. Germline V CDR1 and CDR2: MNHEY, SVGEGT. The germline V and J ends were trimmed by 5 bases and 12 bases, with 14 bases remaining between them. The CDR3 loop spans 12 amino acids. The CDR3 DNA sequence: TGTGCCAGCAGTGACTGGGCCTTTAGGCAGTTCTTC. Translated: CASSDWAFRQFF.

The chain carries TRBV4-3 and TRBJ2-7, with D perhaps TRBD1 (8 bases). The germline V and J ends were trimmed by 4 bases and 3 bases, with 19 bases remaining between them. The CDR3 consists of 16 residues. CDR1 and CDR2 from the germline V gene are LGHNA and YSLEER. The CDR3 here is CASSPNRGGVHYEQYF. The CDR3 nucleotides read TGCGCCAGCAGCCCCAACAGGGGGGGAGTTCACTACGAGCAGTACTTC.